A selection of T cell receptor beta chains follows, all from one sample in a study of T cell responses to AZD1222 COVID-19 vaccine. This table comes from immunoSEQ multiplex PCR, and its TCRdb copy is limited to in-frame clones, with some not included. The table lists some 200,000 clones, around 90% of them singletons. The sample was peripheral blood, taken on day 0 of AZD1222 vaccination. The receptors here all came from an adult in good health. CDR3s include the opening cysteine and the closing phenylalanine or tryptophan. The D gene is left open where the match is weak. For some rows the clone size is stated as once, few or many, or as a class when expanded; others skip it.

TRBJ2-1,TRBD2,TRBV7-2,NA,CASSLAGLAGGSSYNEQFF,TGTGCCAGCAGCCTCGCAGGACTAGCGGGAGGGAGCTCCTACAATGAGCAGTTCTTC
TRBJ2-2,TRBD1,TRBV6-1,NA,CASSELGQGIVNTGELFF,TGTGCCAGCAGTGAACTGGGACAGGGTATAGTAAACACCGGGGAGCTGTTTTTT
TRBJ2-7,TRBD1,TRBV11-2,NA,CASSTTGVGPYEQYF,TGTGCCAGCAGTACAACAGGGGTAGGGCCCTACGAGCAGTACTTC
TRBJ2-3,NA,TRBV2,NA,CASRGAGVRTDTQYF,TGTGCCAGCAGGGGGGCGGGAGTAAGGACAGATACGCAGTATTTT
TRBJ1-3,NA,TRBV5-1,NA,CASSFWGGLQGNTIYF,TGCGCCAGCAGCTTCTGGGGGGGCTTACAAGGAAACACCATATATTTT
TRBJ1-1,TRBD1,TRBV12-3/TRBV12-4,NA,CASRWTGGNEAFF,TGTGCCAGCAGGTGGACAGGGGGCAATGAAGCTTTCTTT
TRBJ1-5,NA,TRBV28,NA,CASSFEGRGGNQPQHF,TGTGCCAGCAGTTTTGAGGGGAGGGGGGGCAATCAGCCCCAGCATTTT
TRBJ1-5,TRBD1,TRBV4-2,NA,CASSQGGGQGANSNQPQHF,TGTGCCAGCAGCCAAGGCGGGGGACAGGGGGCAAATAGCAATCAGCCCCAGCATTTT
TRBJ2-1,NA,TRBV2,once,CASSEGIGVSSYNEQFF,TGTGCCAGCAGTGAAGGAATCGGGGTGAGCTCCTACAATGAGCAGTTCTTC
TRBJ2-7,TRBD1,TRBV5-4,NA,CASSLGTGEGEQYF,TGTGCCAGCAGCTTGGGGACAGGGGAGGGTGAGCAGTACTTC
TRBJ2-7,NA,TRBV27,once,CASSLFPAMGSYEQYF,TGTGCCAGCAGTTTATTCCCGGCCATGGGCTCCTACGAGCAGTACTTC
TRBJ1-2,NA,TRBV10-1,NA,CASSESGVGNGYTF,TGCGCCAGCAGTGAGTCGGGGGTCGGAAATGGCTACACCTTC
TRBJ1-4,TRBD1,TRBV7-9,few,CASSVSWDRFSTNEKLFF,TGTGCCAGCAGCGTATCCTGGGACAGATTTTCAACTAATGAAAAACTGTTTTTT
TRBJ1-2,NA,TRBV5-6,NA,CASSVAGRQAIF,TGTGCCAGCAGCGTGGCTGGAAGGCAGGCGATCTTC
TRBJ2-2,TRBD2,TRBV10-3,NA,CAITREGLLGGELFF,TGTGCCATCACCCGGGAGGGCTTACTCGGCGGGGAGCTGTTTTTT
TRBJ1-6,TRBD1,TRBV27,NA,CASRYGTGVNSPLHF,TGTGCCAGCAGATATGGGACAGGGGTGAATTCACCCCTCCACTTT
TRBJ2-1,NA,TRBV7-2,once,CASSLEGRQTNEQFF,TGTGCCAGCAGCTTAGAAGGGAGGCAGACTAATGAGCAGTTCTTC
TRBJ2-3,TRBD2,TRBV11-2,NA,CASSLGRYSGGLADTQYF,TGTGCCAGCAGCTTAGGGAGATACAGCGGGGGACTCGCAGATACGCAGTATTTT
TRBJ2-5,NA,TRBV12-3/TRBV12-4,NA,CASTPGEGTQYF,TGTGCCAGCACCCCAGGGGAAGGGACCCAGTACTTC
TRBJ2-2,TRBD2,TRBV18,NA,CASSHRPSGENTGELFF,TGTGCCAGCTCTCACCGACCTAGCGGGGAGAACACCGGGGAGCTGTTTTTT
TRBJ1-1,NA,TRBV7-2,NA,CASSLDRPTEAFF,TGTGCCAGCAGCTTAGATCGGCCCACTGAAGCTTTCTTT
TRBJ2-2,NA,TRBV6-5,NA,CASYGRGGGELFF,TGTGCCAGCTACGGTCGTGGGGGTGGGGAGCTGTTTTTT
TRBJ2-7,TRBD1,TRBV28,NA,CASSLGQGGSHEQYF,TGTGCCAGCAGTTTGGGACAGGGGGGTTCCCACGAGCAGTACTTC
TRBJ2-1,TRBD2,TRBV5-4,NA,CASSLRLAGYNEQFF,TGTGCCAGCAGCTTGCGGCTAGCGGGTTACAATGAGCAGTTCTTC
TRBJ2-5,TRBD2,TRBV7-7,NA,CASSPTSAGGRETQYF,TGTGCCAGCAGTCCAACTAGCGCAGGAGGGCGCGAGACCCAGTACTTC
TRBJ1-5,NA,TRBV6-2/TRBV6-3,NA,CASSYSGKGVPPQHF,TGTGCCAGCAGTTACTCCGGGAAAGGGGTTCCGCCCCAGCATTTT
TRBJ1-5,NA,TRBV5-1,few,CASSLAEGQPQHF,TGCGCCAGCAGCTTGGCGGAAGGGCAGCCCCAGCATTTT